These 30 T cell receptor beta chains came from one sample sequenced in a study of blood T cell repertoires in COVID-19. The table came from immunoSEQ multiplex PCR; TCRdb's copy has only in-frame clones and leaves some out. The table includes about 200,000 clones, 80% to 85% detected once. Sequenced material: peripheral blood. The origin of the receptors is a man aged 35-49 years with acute or convalescent COVID-19.

The rearrangement joins TRBV4-1 to TRBJ2-2; possible D gene TRBD1, 6 bases. The CDR3 has 15 amino acids. V was pared by 2 bases and J by 4 bases, with 11 bases between. Germline CDR1 and CDR2: MGHRA and YSYEKL. The CDR3 nucleotides are TGCGCCAGCAGCCAATTTGACAGGATCACCGGGGAGCTGTTTTTT. Its protein is CASSQFDRITGELFF.

V and J are TRBV19 and TRBJ2-5; TRBD1 agrees at 9 bases. The CDR3 extends over 15 amino acids. CDR1 LNHDA and CDR2 SQIVND come from the germline V gene (reference sequence). Losses at the gene ends were 3 bases for V and 7 bases for J; bases not matched to a gene: 9. This chain's CDR3 is CASSIRTGEGWTQYF. CDR3 sequence (DNA): TGTGCCAGTAGTATTAGGACAGGGGAAGGTTGGACCCAGTACTTC.

The V and J genes are TRBV7-9 and TRBJ1-2; D call uncertain. Trimming shortened V by 3 bases and J by 4 bases, and 6 bases separated the two germline ends. The germline CDR1 and CDR2 sequences are SEHNR and FQNEAQ (reference sequence). This CDR3 spans 12 amino acids. The CDR3 sequence is CASSFRVYGYTF. The CDR3 nucleotides are TGTGCCAGCAGCTTCCGGGTCTATGGCTACACCTTC.

This clone was detected only once. The chain couples TRBV19 to TRBJ2-1; 9 bases agree with TRBD2. V gave up 5 bases and J gave up 9 bases; unmatched junction bases: 5. Germline values: CDR1 LNHDA, CDR2 SQIVND (reference sequence). The CDR3 contains 13 residues. The DNA of the CDR3 is TGTGCCAGTAGTGGCGGGAGGGCCGGTGAGCAGTTCTTC. Protein sequence: CASSGGRAGEQFF.

The J gene is TRBJ1-1, the V gene TRBV2; no firm D call. In germline, CDR1 is SNHLY, CDR2 FYNNEI. This CDR3 region has 13 residues. The ends were cut back, 1 base at V and 13 bases at J, with 16 bases in the middle. The CDR3 region has the DNA TGTGCCAGCAGTGAAGAAAAGGGAGCAAGAATTTTCTTT. Protein: CASSEEKGARIFF.

The J gene is TRBJ2-3, the V gene TRBV10-3; weak D call: TRBD1 (5 bases). The ends were cut back, 6 bases at V and 5 bases at J, with 18 bases in the middle. Looked up from germline, CDR1 is ENHRY and CDR2 is SYGVKD. CDR3 length: 15 amino acids. The CDR3 here is CAIRTLLGAGDTQYF. CDR3 coding DNA: TGTGCCATCAGAACCCTGCTAGGGGCTGGAGATACGCAGTATTTT.

V is TRBV7-9 and J is TRBJ2-3, with 11 bases identical to TRBD2. This CDR3 contains 14 residues. CDR1 and CDR2 (germline): SEHNR, FQNEAQ (reference sequence). Losses at the gene ends were 11 bases for V and 0 bases for J; bases not matched to a gene: 4. In DNA form, the CDR3 reads TGTGCCTCCGTAGCGGGAGGGAGCACAGATACGCAGTATTTT. Translation gives CASVAGGSTDTQYF.

The CDR3 loop reads CASSAPPGAGEGTDTQYF. The DNA for the CDR3 is TGTGCCAGCAGCGCCCCGCCGGGAGCGGGAGAGGGCACAGATACGCAGTATTTT. The chain recombines TRBV13 with TRBJ2-3; 8 nucleotides align to TRBD2. The CDR3 totals 18 residues. From germline, CDR1 is PRHDT and CDR2 FYEKMQ (reference sequence). V trimming: 5 bases; J trimming: 1 base; junction bases outside the gene matches: 14.

The V and J genes are TRBV24-1 and TRBJ1-5; unclear D gene. V was shortened by 12 bases and J by 2 bases, with 10 bases between the two germline ends. The CDR3 has 12 residues. Germline lookup yields CDR1 KGHDR and CDR2 SFDVKD. As DNA, the CDR3 is TGTGCCGCGTCTATGGGCAATCAGCCCCAGCATTTT. Its protein product is CAASMGNQPQHF.

The chain couples TRBV19 to TRBJ1-5; possibly TRBD1 for D (6 bases). V was pared by 4 bases and J by 4 bases, with 8 bases between. The germline V gene encodes CDR1 LNHDA and CDR2 SQIVND (reference sequence). This CDR3 is built from 13 residues. The CDR3, as DNA: TGTGCCAGTAGTACAGGGGCTAATCAGCCCCAGCATTTT. Its translation: CASSTGANQPQHF. The full variable domain, its missing parts supplied by reference TRBV19 and TRBJ1-5, is DGGITQSPKYLFRKEGQNVTLSCEQNLNHDAMYWYRQDPGQGLRLIYYSQIVNDFQKGDIAEGYSVSREKKESFPLTVTSAQKNPTAFYLCASSTGANQPQHFGDGTRLSIL.

This clone was seen only a few times. V gene TRBV5-1 combines with J gene TRBJ1-1, with a weak D call TRBD1 (5 bases). Germline CDR1 SGHRS, CDR2 YFSETQ. The CDR3 length is 16 residues. V gave up 1 base and J gave up 0 bases, with 13 bases separating them. The CDR3 region has the DNA TGCGCCAGCAGCTTGAGGGCAGGGATGATGAACACTGAAGCTTTCTTT. Amino acid sequence: CASSLRAGMMNTEAFF.

V is TRBV9 and J is TRBJ2-1; D may be TRBD2 (6 bases). CDR1 is SGDLS and CDR2 is YYNGEE in the germline V gene. The V gene lost 7 bases and the J gene lost 8 bases, with 19 bases spanning the gap. The CDR3 has 14 residues. This CDR3 is CASHGGEITDEQFF. The DNA of the CDR3 is TGTGCCAGCCACGGGGGAGAAATTACCGATGAGCAGTTCTTC.

The rearrangement uses TRBV5-4 and TRBJ2-1, with D perhaps TRBD1 (5 bases). V was pared by 0 bases and J by 6 bases, with 10 bases between. This CDR3 has 14 amino acids. CDR1 and CDR2 from the germline V gene are SGHNT and YYREEE (reference sequence). The CDR3 is CASSLVGASNEQFF. In DNA form, the CDR3 reads TGTGCCAGCAGCTTGGTAGGGGCCAGCAATGAGCAGTTCTTC.

V gene TRBV2 combines with J gene TRBJ1-6, with D unresolved. The CDR3 is 15 residues long. Germline V gene data show CDR1 as SNHLY and CDR2 as FYNNEI. V dropped 3 bases and J dropped 5 bases, with 11 bases sitting between them. This chain's CDR3 is CASSERGIHNSPLHF. CDR3 bases: TGTGCCAGCAGTGAGAGAGGCATCCATAATTCACCCCTCCACTTT.

The rearrangement links TRBV14 to TRBJ1-2; 7 nucleotides agree with TRBD1. CDR1 and CDR2 from the germline V gene are SGHDN and FVKESK. The ends lost 2 bases at V and 7 bases at J; junction bases unmatched: 7. The length of the CDR3 is 14 residues. This CDR3 is CASSQTTGWRGYTF. CDR3 DNA: TGTGCCAGCAGCCAAACGACAGGGTGGCGTGGCTACACCTTC.

The chain is built from TRBV27 and TRBJ2-7; D is possibly TRBD1 (5 bases). V shed 3 bases and J shed 3 bases, with 15 bases lying between them. The germline CDR1 and CDR2 sequences are MNHEY and SMNVEV (reference sequence). The length of the CDR3 is 15 residues. The CDR3 region is CASSLRQGLHYEQYF. The CDR3 nucleotides are TGTGCCAGCAGTTTGCGCCAGGGTCTCCACTACGAGCAGTACTTC.

Notes on this clone: This sample includes further DNA sequences coding for the same CDR3. The CDR3 loop is CASSFSGFEKLFF. Written as DNA, the CDR3 is TGTGCCAGCAGTTTTTCAGGGTTTGAAAAACTGTTTTTT. This rearrangement joins TRBV27 to TRBJ1-4, with D maybe TRBD1 (5 bases). Deletions cut 3 bases from V and 7 bases from J, with 9 bases between. The germline V gene has CDR1 MNHEY and CDR2 SMNVEV (reference sequence). CDR3 size: 13 residues. The entire variable domain, with the rest obtained from reference TRBV27 and TRBJ1-4, is as follows: EAQVTQNPRYLITVTGKKLTVTCSQNMNHEYMSWYRQDPGLGLRQIYYSMNVEVTDKGDVPEGYKVSRKEKRNFPLILESPSPNQTSLYFCASSFSGFEKLFFGSGTQLSVL.

This clone occurred a few times. The chain links TRBV4-3 to TRBJ2-1; TRBD2 aligns across 7 bases. V was pared by 2 bases and J by 8 bases, with 9 bases of the junction left unmatched. This CDR3 is built from 15 residues. Germline CDR1 is LGHNA and CDR2 is YSLEER. Here the CDR3 DNA reads TGCGCCAGCAGCCAAAACCTAGCGGCTACACATGAGCAGTTCTTC. It yields the protein CASSQNLAATHEQFF.

The chain combines TRBV5-5 with TRBJ1-1; tentative D call: TRBD1 (6 bases). This CDR3 has 14 amino acids. Trimming stripped 6 bases from V and 7 bases from J, with 19 bases between. Germline V lookup: CDR1 SGHKS, CDR2 YYEKEE (reference sequence). CDR3 bases: TGTGCCAGCACCCCCCTAAACAGGGTTGGTGAAGCTTTCTTT. This translates into CASTPLNRVGEAFF.

This clone was seen more than once but under ten times. This chain uses TRBV11-2 with TRBJ1-1, with D unclear. This CDR3 has 18 amino acids. V was clipped by 0 bases and J by 3 bases, with 20 bases between them. Germline V gene lookup returns CDR1 SGHAT and CDR2 FQNNGV. The CDR3, as DNA: TGTGCCAGCAGCTTAGATGGATTGGCCGTGCTCGGGGACACTGAAGCTTTCTTT. Translating it yields CASSLDGLAVLGDTEAFF.

This rearrangement joins TRBV3-1 (or the pseudogene TRBV3-2) to TRBJ1-1; no reliable D call. Trimming pared 4 bases from V and 1 base from J, leaving 13 bases between. The CDR3 spans 15 residues. The germline gives CDR1 LGHDT, CDR2 YNNKEL (reference sequence). CDR3 sequence reads: CASSLLGRKNTEAFF. CDR3 nucleotides: TGTGCCAGCAGCCTACTAGGACGGAAGAACACTGAAGCTTTCTTT.

This chain joins TRBV4-2 and TRBJ1-5; D perhaps matches TRBD1 (5 bases). Per the germline V gene, CDR1 is LGHNA and CDR2 is YNFKEQ. V was shortened by 0 bases and J by 6 bases, with 12 bases between the two germline ends. CDR3 length equals 15 residues. CDR3 loop: CASSQDLGGGQPQHF. Written as DNA, the CDR3 is TGTGCCAGCAGCCAAGATCTCGGGGGTGGTCAGCCCCAGCATTTT.

This sequence joins TRBV5-5 and TRBJ2-2, with D perhaps TRBD2 (5 bases). The CDR3 totals 18 residues. Germline CDR1 is SGHKS and CDR2 is YYEKEE (reference sequence). V was shortened by 0 bases and J by 0 bases, with 15 bases between the two germline ends. The CDR3 DNA reads as TGTGCCAGCAGCTTGGTGAGTCGGCGAGGGCCGAACACCGGGGAGCTGTTTTTT. This gives the protein CASSLVSRRGPNTGELFF.

This clone was counted a single time. The rearrangement links TRBV4-3 to TRBJ1-2; 7 positions match TRBD1. The CDR3 runs to 15 residues. V lost 0 bases to trimming and J lost 4 bases; unmatched junction nucleotides: 5. Germline loops: CDR1 LGHNA, CDR2 YSLEER. The CDR3 protein is CASSQDKGQLYGYTF. CDR3 DNA sequence: TGCGCCAGCAGCCAAGATAAGGGACAGCTCTATGGCTACACCTTC.

The rearrangement links TRBV4-3 to TRBJ2-7, with 7 positions matching TRBD2. Looked up from germline, CDR1 is LGHNA and CDR2 is YSLEER. This CDR3 comprises 17 residues. Trimming removed 0 bases from V and 3 bases from J; junction bases left unmatched: 11. CDR3 in DNA: TGCGCCAGCAGCCAAGAAATTTTGGCTAGCGGCTTCTACGAGCAGTACTTC. Translating it yields CASSQEILASGFYEQYF.

The genes are TRBV29-1 and TRBJ1-1; 7 bases are a match to TRBD1. This CDR3 contains 13 residues. CDR1 and CDR2 from the germline V gene are SQVTM and ANQGSEA. V shed 3 bases, J shed 5 bases, and the junction held 6 bases outside the gene matches. This CDR3 reads CSVDPGGQTEAFF. The CDR3 DNA is TGCAGCGTTGACCCAGGGGGACAGACTGAAGCTTTCTTT.

In this sample, this clone turned up once. The chain uses TRBV6-2 or TRBV6-3 and TRBJ2-1, with 15 nucleotides matching TRBD2. CDR3 length: 18 residues. Germline lookup yields CDR1 MNHEY and CDR2 SVGEGT. V lost 4 bases and J lost 6; bases outside the gene matches: 10. In DNA, the CDR3 is TGTGCCAGCAGTTCCCCCGGAGGACTAGCGGGAGGGCCCAATGAGCAGTTCTTC. It translates to CASSSPGGLAGGPNEQFF.

The chain combines TRBV3-1 (or the pseudogene TRBV3-2) with TRBJ2-2; TRBD1 matches 9 bases. CDR3 length: 13 residues. After removal of 4 bases from V and 11 bases from J, the junction contained 5 bases not matched to a gene. CDR1 is LGHDT, CDR2 YNNKEL, per germline (reference sequence). Here the CDR3 DNA reads TGTGCCAGCAGCCCCTCGGGACAGGGCGAGCTGTTTTTT. Its protein is CASSPSGQGELFF.

The rearrangement joins TRBV18 to TRBJ1-5, with TRBD1 matching 8 bases. V trimming: 6 bases; J trimming: 6 bases; junction bases outside the gene matches: 7. The CDR3 contains 14 residues. Germline V gene lookup returns CDR1 KGHSH and CDR2 LQKENI. CDR3 sequence reads: CASSLGQGTQPQHF. In nucleotides, the CDR3 is TGTGCCAGCTCCCTTGGACAGGGTACTCAGCCCCAGCATTTT.

The count of this clone is one. The chain employs TRBV29-1 and TRBJ1-1, with TRBD1 matching 8 bases. The length of the CDR3 is 14 residues. Unmatched junction bases numbered 11, after V lost 5 bases and J lost 6 bases. Per the germline V gene, CDR1 is SQVTM and CDR2 is ANQGSEA. The DNA of the CDR3 is TGCAGCGTTACCCCCGGACAGGGAGTCTCTGAAGCTTTCTTT. Its translation: CSVTPGQGVSEAFF. Supplemented by reference TRBV29-1 and TRBJ1-1, the full variable domain reads SAVISQKPSRDICQRGTSLTIQCQVDSQVTMMFWYRQQPGQSLTLIATANQGSEATYESGFVIDKFPISRPNLTFSTLTVSNMSPEDSSIYLCSVTPGQGVSEAFFGQGTRLTVV.